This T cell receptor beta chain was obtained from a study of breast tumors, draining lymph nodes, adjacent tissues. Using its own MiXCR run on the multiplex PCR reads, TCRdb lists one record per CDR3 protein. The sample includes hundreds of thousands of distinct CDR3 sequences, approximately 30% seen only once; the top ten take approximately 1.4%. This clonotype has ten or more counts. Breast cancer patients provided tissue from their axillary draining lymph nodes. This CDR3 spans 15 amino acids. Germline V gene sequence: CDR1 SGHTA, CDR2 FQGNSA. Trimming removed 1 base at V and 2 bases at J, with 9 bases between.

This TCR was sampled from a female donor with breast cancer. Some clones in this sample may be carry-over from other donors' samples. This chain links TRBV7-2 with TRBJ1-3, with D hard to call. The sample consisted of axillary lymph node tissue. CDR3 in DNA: TGTGCCAGCAGCTTAGATCCTTATGCTGGAAACACCATATATTTT. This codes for CASSLDPYAGNTIYF.